This T cell receptor beta chain was retrieved from a study of Tregs in tolerant kidney transplant recipients. As for this clone: Antigen unknown.

Unstimulated Tregs (CD4+CD25+CD127-) and CD4+CD25- non-Tregs were sorted from PBMCs. Measured with immunoSEQ multiplex PCR; TCRdb has only the in-frame clones, and not every one. This table has about 83,000 clones, roughly 98% appearing once. The CDR3 totals 13 residues. CDR1 and CDR2 (germline): SGHRS, YFSETQ. The ends lost 0 bases at V and 11 bases at J; junction bases unmatched: 6. Whole-study results and caveats: Tolerant patients' donor-specific Tregs expanded beyond overall Tregs, suggesting antigen-driven growth.

The rearrangement links TRBV5-1 to TRBJ1-1; 8 nucleotides align to TRBD1. The receptor comes from a human donor who received a combined kidney and bone marrow transplant. The starting material was CD4+ T cells from blood, obtained before the transplant. The CDR3 region is CASSLEDRVEAFF. CDR3 DNA: TGCGCCAGCAGCTTGGAGGACAGGGTAGAGGCTTTCTTT.